This T cell receptor (beta chain) was obtained from a study of OX40 agonist ivuxolimab in advanced cancers. The CDR3 sequence is 12 residues long. The V end was cut by 5 bases, the J end by 4 bases, with 9 bases between. Germline values: CDR1 MDHEN, CDR2 SYDVKM. TCRdb's table, derived via immunoSEQ multiplex PCR, lists solely in-frame clones and lacks some. The sample gives 78,000 or so clones, about nine tenths of which show up once; approximately 0.81% is in the top ten. Comments on this clone: Its antigen is unknown.

Study-wide findings and caveats: Expanded clones were, on average, more numerous among CD8+ T cells than CD4+. Within 6 weeks, CD4+ and CD8+ blood T cells expanded clonally at 0.1 to 3.0 mg/kg.

The V call is TRBV28, the J call TRBJ2-7, with D uncertain. The input for sequencing was CD4+ or CD8+ T cells sorted from blood, taken in a trial of the OX40 agonist ivuxolimab. The source of this sequence is an adult with an advanced solid tumor such as melanoma, head and neck, liver or kidney cancer. The CDR3 loop reads CASSPPQYEQYF. For the CDR3, the DNA is TGTGCCAGCAGTCCCCCACAGTACGAGCAGTACTTC.